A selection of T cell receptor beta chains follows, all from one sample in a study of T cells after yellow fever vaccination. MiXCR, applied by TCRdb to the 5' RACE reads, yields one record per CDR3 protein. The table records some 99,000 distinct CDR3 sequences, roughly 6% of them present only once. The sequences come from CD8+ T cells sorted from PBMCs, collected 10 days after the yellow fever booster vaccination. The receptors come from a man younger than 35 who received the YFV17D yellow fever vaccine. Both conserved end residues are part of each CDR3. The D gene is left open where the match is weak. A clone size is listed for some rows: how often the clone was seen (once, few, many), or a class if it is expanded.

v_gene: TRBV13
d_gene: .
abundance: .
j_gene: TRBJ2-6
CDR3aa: CASSPRTGSGANVLTF
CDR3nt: TGTGCCAGCAGTCCGAGGACGGGCTCTGGGGCCAACGTCCTGACTTTC

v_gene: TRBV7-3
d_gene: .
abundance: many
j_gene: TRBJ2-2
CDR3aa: CASSFSARATGELFF
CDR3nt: TGTGCCAGCAGCTTCTCCGCCAGGGCCACCGGGGAGCTGTTTTTT

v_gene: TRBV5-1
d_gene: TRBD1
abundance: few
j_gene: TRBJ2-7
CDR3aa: CASSLVDRDSYEQYF
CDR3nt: TGCGCCAGCAGCTTGGTCGACAGGGACTCCTACGAGCAGTACTTC

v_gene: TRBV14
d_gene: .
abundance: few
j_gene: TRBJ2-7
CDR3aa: CASSQEGEVNEQYF
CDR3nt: TGTGCCAGCAGCCAAGAGGGTGAGGTTAACGAGCAGTACTTC

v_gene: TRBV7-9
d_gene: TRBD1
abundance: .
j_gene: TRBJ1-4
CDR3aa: CASSPAGTGGGKLFF
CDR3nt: TGTGCCAGCAGCCCGGCCGGGACAGGGGGAGGAAAACTGTTTTTT

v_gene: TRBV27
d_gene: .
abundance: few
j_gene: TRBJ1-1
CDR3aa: CASSFGTSNTEAFF
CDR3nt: TGTGCCAGCAGTTTTGGGACATCGAACACTGAAGCTTTCTTT

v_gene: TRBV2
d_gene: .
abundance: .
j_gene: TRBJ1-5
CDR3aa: CASSEIGINQPQHF
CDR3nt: TGTGCCAGCAGTGAAATAGGGATCAATCAGCCCCAGCATTTT

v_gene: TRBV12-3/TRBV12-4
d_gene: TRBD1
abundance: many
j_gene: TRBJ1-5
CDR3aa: CASSETGAGQPQHF
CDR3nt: TGTGCCAGCAGTGAGACAGGGGCAGGACAGCCCCAGCATTTT

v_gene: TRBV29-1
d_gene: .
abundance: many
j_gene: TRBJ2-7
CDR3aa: CSVEDNYEQYF
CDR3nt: TGCAGCGTTGAGGACAACTACGAGCAGTACTTC

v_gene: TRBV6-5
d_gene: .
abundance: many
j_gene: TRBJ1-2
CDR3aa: CASTRFDGWPANYGYTF
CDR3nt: TGTGCCAGCACCCGTTTTGACGGCTGGCCAGCTAACTATGGCTACACCTTC

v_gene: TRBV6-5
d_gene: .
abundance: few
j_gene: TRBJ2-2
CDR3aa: CASSYSPAPTGELFF
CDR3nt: TGTGCCAGCAGTTACTCCCCGGCCCCCACCGGGGAGCTGTTTTTT

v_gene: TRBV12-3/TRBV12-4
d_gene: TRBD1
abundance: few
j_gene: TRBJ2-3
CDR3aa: CASSSTGADTDTQYF
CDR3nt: TGTGCCAGCAGTTCGACAGGGGCGGACACAGATACGCAGTATTTT

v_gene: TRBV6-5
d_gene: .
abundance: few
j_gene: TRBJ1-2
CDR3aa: CASSYSSSTSNYGYTF
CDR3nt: TGTGCCAGCAGTTACTCATCGAGCACATCTAACTATGGCTACACCTTC

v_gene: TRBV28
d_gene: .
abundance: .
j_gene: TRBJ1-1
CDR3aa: CASSDERLNTEAFF
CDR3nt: TGTGCCAGCAGCGACGAAAGGTTGAACACTGAAGCTTTCTTT

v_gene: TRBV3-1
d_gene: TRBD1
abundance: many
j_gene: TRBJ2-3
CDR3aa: CASSQALDRYSTDTQYF
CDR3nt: TGTGCCAGCAGCCAAGCCTTGGACAGGTATAGCACAGATACGCAGTATTTT

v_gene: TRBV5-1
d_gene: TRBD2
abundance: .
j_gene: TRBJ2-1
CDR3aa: CASSTGLAQDEQFF
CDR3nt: TGCGCCAGCAGCACCGGACTAGCTCAGGATGAGCAGTTCTTC

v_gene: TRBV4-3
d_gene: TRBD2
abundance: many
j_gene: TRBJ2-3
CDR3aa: CASSQDEGLAGTDTQYF
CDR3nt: TGCGCCAGCAGCCAAGATGAGGGACTAGCGGGCACAGATACGCAGTATTTT

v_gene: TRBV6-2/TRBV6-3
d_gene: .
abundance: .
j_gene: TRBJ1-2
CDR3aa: CASSYARTGTQCGYTF
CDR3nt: TGTGCCAGCAGTTACGCGAGAACCGGGACACAATGTGGCTACACCTTC

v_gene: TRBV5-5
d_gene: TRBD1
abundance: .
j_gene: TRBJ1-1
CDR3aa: CASSDTGATEAFF
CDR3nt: TGTGCCAGCAGTGACACAGGGGCCACTGAAGCTTTCTTT

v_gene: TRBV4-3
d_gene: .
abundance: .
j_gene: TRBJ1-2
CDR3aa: CASSHQRRNYGYTF
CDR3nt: TGCGCCAGCAGCCATCAACGGCGTAACTATGGCTACACCTTC

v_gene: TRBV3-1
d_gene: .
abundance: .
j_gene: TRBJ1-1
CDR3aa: CASSQLGPEAFF
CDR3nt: TGTGCCAGCAGCCAACTAGGACCTGAAGCTTTCTTT

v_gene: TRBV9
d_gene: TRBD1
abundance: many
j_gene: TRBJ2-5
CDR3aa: CASSGTGNPKTQYF
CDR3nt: TGTGCCAGCAGCGGGACAGGGAATCCTAAGACCCAGTACTTC

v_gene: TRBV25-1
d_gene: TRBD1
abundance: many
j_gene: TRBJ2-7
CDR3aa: CASSETASGTGAYEQYF
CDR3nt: TGTGCCAGCAGTGAAACCGCTTCCGGGACAGGGGCCTACGAGCAGTACTTC

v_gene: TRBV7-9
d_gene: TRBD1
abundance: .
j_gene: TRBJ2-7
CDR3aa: CASSSIGTELPYEQYF
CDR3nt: TGTGCCAGCAGCTCGATCGGGACAGAGCTACCTTACGAGCAGTACTTC

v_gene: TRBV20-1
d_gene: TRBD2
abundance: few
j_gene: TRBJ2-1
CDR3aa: CSARDAGGSYNEQFF
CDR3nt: TGCAGTGCTAGAGATGCGGGGGGGTCCTACAATGAGCAGTTCTTC

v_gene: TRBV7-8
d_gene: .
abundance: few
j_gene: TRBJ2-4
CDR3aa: CASSLKGSRLNIQYF
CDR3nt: TGTGCCAGCAGCCTAAAGGGTTCGAGGCTTAACATTCAGTACTTC

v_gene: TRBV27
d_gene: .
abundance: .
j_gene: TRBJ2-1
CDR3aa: CASSSRWNEQFF
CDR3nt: TGTGCCAGCAGTTCCCGGTGGAATGAGCAGTTCTTC

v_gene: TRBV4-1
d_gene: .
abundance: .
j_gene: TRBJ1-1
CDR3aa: CASSHPANTEAFF
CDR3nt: TGCGCCAGCAGCCACCCAGCGAACACTGAAGCTTTCTTT

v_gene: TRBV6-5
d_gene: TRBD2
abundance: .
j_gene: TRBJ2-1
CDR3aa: CASSLLAGLFSEQFF
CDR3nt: TGTGCCAGCAGTTTACTAGCGGGATTGTTTAGTGAGCAGTTCTTC

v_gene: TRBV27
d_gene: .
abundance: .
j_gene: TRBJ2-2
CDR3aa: CASSPPTRVNGELFF
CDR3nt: TGTGCCAGCAGTCCCCCTACCAGGGTTAACGGGGAGCTGTTTTTT

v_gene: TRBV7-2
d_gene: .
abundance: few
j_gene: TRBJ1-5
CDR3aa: CASSSDGGAGNQPQHF
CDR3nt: TGTGCCAGCAGTTCTGATGGGGGTGCTGGGAATCAGCCCCAGCATTTT

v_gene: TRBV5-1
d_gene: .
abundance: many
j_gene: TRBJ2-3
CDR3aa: CASSLGTGTDTQYF
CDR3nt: TGCGCCAGCAGCTTGGGTACAGGGACAGATACGCAGTATTTT

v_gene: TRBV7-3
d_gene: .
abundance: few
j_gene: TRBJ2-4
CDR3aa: CASSSGLGGKNIQYF
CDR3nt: TGTGCCAGCAGCTCCGGCTTGGGGGGCAAAAACATTCAGTACTTC

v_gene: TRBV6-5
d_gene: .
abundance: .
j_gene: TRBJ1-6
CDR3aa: CASSYIQGTNALHF
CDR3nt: TGTGCCAGCAGTTACATCCAGGGTACCAATGCCCTCCACTTT

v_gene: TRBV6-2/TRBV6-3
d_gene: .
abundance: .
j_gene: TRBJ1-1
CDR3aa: CASSYTRVYTEAFF
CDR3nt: TGTGCCAGCAGTTACACGAGGGTTTACACTGAAGCTTTCTTT

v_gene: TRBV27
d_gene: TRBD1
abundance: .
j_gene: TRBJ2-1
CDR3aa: CASRDRGVYVNEQFF
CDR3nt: TGTGCCAGCAGAGACAGGGGGGTGTATGTCAATGAGCAGTTCTTC

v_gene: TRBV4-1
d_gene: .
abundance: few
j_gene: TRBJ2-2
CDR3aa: CASSQVINTGELFF
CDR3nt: TGCGCCAGCAGCCAGGTTATCAACACCGGGGAGCTGTTTTTT

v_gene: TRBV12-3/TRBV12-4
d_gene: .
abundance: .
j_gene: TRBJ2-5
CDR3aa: CASSFPGHRSWQYF
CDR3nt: TGTGCCAGCAGTTTTCCGGGACACCGATCGTGGCAGTACTTC

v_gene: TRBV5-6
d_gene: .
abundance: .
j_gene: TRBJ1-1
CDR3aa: CASSLARGLDTEAFF
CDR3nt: TGTGCCAGCAGCTTGGCCAGGGGCCTTGACACTGAAGCTTTCTTT

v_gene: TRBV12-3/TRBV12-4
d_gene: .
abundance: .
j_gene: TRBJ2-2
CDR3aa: CASRGGTTNTGELFF
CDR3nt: TGTGCCAGCAGAGGAGGGACAACGAACACCGGGGAGCTGTTTTTT

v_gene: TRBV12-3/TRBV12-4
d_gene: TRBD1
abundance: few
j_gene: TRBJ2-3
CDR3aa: CASSMTGGGGDTQYF
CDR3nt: TGTGCCAGCAGTATGACAGGGGGCGGTGGAGATACGCAGTATTTT